This TCR beta chain emerged from a study of lymphopenia after photon versus proton radiotherapy. Concerning this clone itself: No antigen is known for it. Mismatch with germline at one junction end may stem from a read error.

Study outcomes and limitations: Better survival with proton therapy was suggested as possible, not demonstrated. Photon-treated patients lost naive T cells and TCR diversity; proton-treated stayed stable. After lymphocyte nadir, photon-treated repertoires showed oligoclonal expansion, especially CD8+ Temra.

This table comes from immunoSEQ multiplex PCR, and its TCRdb copy is limited to in-frame clones, with some not included. Among roughly 41,000 clones listed, around 85% were seen once. CDR1 and CDR2 from the germline V gene are SGDLS and YYNGEE. CDR3 length equals 12 residues. The specimen comprised peripheral blood, sampled from a patient treated with photon-based radiotherapy. The TCR sequence derives from a man aged 50-60 years with gastric cancer. The chain combines TRBV9 with TRBJ2-5, with a tentative D call TRBD1 (6 bases). CDR3: CASSVDIGQLNF. In DNA form, the CDR3 reads TGTGCCAGCAGCGTAGATATCGGACAGCTGAACTTC.